The rows below give T cell receptor beta chains drawn from one sample of a study of cytomegalovirus exposure and HLA in healthy donors. Profiled with immunoSEQ multiplex PCR; TCRdb holds only in-frame clones, not every one. There are roughly 80,000 clones in the sample, with approximately 0.63% held by the top ten. The sequencing input was PBMCs. The receptors here all came from a man in his fifties or sixties in good health and CMV-seronegative. Both conserved end residues are part of each CDR3. D genes are given only for firm matches.

d_gene: TRBD1; j_gene: TRBJ2-7; v_gene: TRBV28; CDR3nt: TGTGCCAGCAGTACTGCGGGACAGGTCGAGCAGTACTTC; CDR3aa: CASSTAGQVEQYF
d_gene: -; j_gene: TRBJ1-1; v_gene: TRBV7-2; CDR3nt: TGTGCCAGCCTCTTGTGGGGGGGTAGCACTGAAGCTTTCTTT; CDR3aa: CASLLWGGSTEAFF
d_gene: TRBD1; j_gene: TRBJ1-1; v_gene: TRBV18; CDR3nt: TGTGCCAGCTCACTGGGACAGACCGTAAACACTGAAGCTTTCTTT; CDR3aa: CASSLGQTVNTEAFF
d_gene: TRBD1; j_gene: TRBJ1-6; v_gene: TRBV6-6; CDR3nt: TGTGCCAGCAGTTACTCGGGACAGTCGATTTCACCCCTCCACTTT; CDR3aa: CASSYSGQSISPLHF
d_gene: -; j_gene: TRBJ1-2; v_gene: TRBV28; CDR3nt: TGTGCCAGCAGTTTATATGGCGGCGGTTACCAGTCTGGGGGCTACACCTTC; CDR3aa: CASSLYGGGYQSGGYTF
d_gene: TRBD1; j_gene: TRBJ2-3; v_gene: TRBV5-1; CDR3nt: TGCGCCAGCAGCTTGGCCGGGACAGGGACAGATACGCAGTATTTT; CDR3aa: CASSLAGTGTDTQYF
d_gene: -; j_gene: TRBJ2-7; v_gene: TRBV28; CDR3nt: TGTGCCAGCAGTTTAACGGCCTCGAACAGGGTTTACGAGCAGTACTTC; CDR3aa: CASSLTASNRVYEQYF
d_gene: -; j_gene: TRBJ1-1; v_gene: TRBV5-1; CDR3nt: TGCGCCAGCAGCTTGGACAGCACGAACACTGAAGCTTTCTTT; CDR3aa: CASSLDSTNTEAFF
d_gene: TRBD1; j_gene: TRBJ2-1; v_gene: TRBV11-1; CDR3nt: TGTGCCAGCAGCTTAGCCGGGACAGGGGGCTACAATGAGCAGTTCTTC; CDR3aa: CASSLAGTGGYNEQFF
d_gene: -; j_gene: TRBJ2-7; v_gene: TRBV5-1; CDR3nt: TGCGCCAGCAGCCCGGGGGACGCTCGCTACGAGCAGTACTTC; CDR3aa: CASSPGDARYEQYF
d_gene: TRBD1; j_gene: TRBJ1-1; v_gene: TRBV5-1; CDR3nt: TGCGCCAGCAGCACTGTCCCGGGACAGGGGATTAACACTGAAGCTTTCTTT; CDR3aa: CASSTVPGQGINTEAFF
d_gene: -; j_gene: TRBJ2-2; v_gene: TRBV19; CDR3nt: TGTGCCAGTAGTTTTGGTACTCTCACCGGGGAGCTGTTTTTT; CDR3aa: CASSFGTLTGELFF
d_gene: -; j_gene: TRBJ1-2; v_gene: TRBV5-4; CDR3nt: TGTGCCAGCAGCTTGGGTAGGACGGGAGGGCATGGCTACACCTTC; CDR3aa: CASSLGRTGGHGYTF
d_gene: TRBD2; j_gene: TRBJ2-7; v_gene: TRBV4-1; CDR3nt: TGCGCCAGCAGCCAAGAAGGGAGTGGGCTAGCGGGGGGTAATCCGACCTCCTACGAGCAGTACTTC; CDR3aa: CASSQEGSGLAGGNPTSYEQYF
d_gene: -; j_gene: TRBJ1-1; v_gene: TRBV6-5; CDR3nt: TGTGCCAGCAGTTACTCGGCCTTGAACACTGAAGCTTTCTTT; CDR3aa: CASSYSALNTEAFF
d_gene: -; j_gene: TRBJ1-1; v_gene: TRBV7-2; CDR3nt: TGTGCCAGCAGCTTAGTTGGGACTGTAGGAACGAACACTGAAGCTTTCTTT; CDR3aa: CASSLVGTVGTNTEAFF
d_gene: TRBD2; j_gene: TRBJ2-7; v_gene: TRBV7-9; CDR3nt: TGTGCCAGCAGACCCTCTAGCGGGGGGTTTTACGAGCAGTACTTC; CDR3aa: CASRPSSGGFYEQYF
d_gene: TRBD1; j_gene: TRBJ2-2; v_gene: TRBV2; CDR3nt: TGTGCCAGCAGCTTCGACAGGGGGGCCGGGGAGCTGTTTTTT; CDR3aa: CASSFDRGAGELFF
d_gene: -; j_gene: TRBJ2-3; v_gene: TRBV9; CDR3nt: TGTGCCAGCAGCCCCCGTTCCGGGAGCAGAGCAGATACGCAGTATTTT; CDR3aa: CASSPRSGSRADTQYF
d_gene: TRBD2; j_gene: TRBJ2-2; v_gene: TRBV7-7; CDR3nt: TGTGCTAGCAGCCTAACTAGCGTGAACACCGGGGAGCTGTTTTTT; CDR3aa: CASSLTSVNTGELFF
d_gene: -; j_gene: TRBJ1-2; v_gene: TRBV5-4; CDR3nt: TGTGCCAGCAACTCCGTTGGGGGGGAGGCCTATGGCTACACCTTC; CDR3aa: CASNSVGGEAYGYTF
d_gene: -; j_gene: TRBJ2-7; v_gene: TRBV9; CDR3nt: TGTGCCAGCAGCCCTCCGGTGGGCCCTTCCTACGAGCAGTACTTC; CDR3aa: CASSPPVGPSYEQYF
d_gene: TRBD1; j_gene: TRBJ2-7; v_gene: TRBV4-3; CDR3nt: TGCGCCAGCAGCCTCCGGGACAGGGGAGGGAACGAGCAGTACTTC; CDR3aa: CASSLRDRGGNEQYF
d_gene: -; j_gene: TRBJ1-6; v_gene: TRBV9; CDR3nt: TGTGCCAGCAGCGCGACCCGAGGGAGCTCCTATAATTCACCCCTCCACTTT; CDR3aa: CASSATRGSSYNSPLHF
d_gene: -; j_gene: TRBJ1-5; v_gene: TRBV6-5; CDR3nt: TGTGCCAGCAGAACAAGGTACGGAGTCTCTGAGCCCCAGCATTTT; CDR3aa: CASRTRYGVSEPQHF
d_gene: -; j_gene: TRBJ2-3; v_gene: TRBV7-2; CDR3nt: TGTGCCAGCAGCTTATCTGGGAGTCCAGATACGCAGTATTTT; CDR3aa: CASSLSGSPDTQYF
d_gene: TRBD1; j_gene: TRBJ2-7; v_gene: TRBV27; CDR3nt: TGTGCCAGCAGTTTATGGGGACAGGGTGTTCACGAGCAGTACTTC; CDR3aa: CASSLWGQGVHEQYF
d_gene: -; j_gene: TRBJ1-2; v_gene: TRBV9; CDR3nt: TGTGCCAGCAGCTCCACCGGGACACCCTTGGGCTACACCTTC; CDR3aa: CASSSTGTPLGYTF
d_gene: TRBD1; j_gene: TRBJ1-2; v_gene: TRBV7-3; CDR3nt: TGTGCCAGCAGCTTAGGGACAGGGGCCAACTATGGCTACACCTTC; CDR3aa: CASSLGTGANYGYTF
d_gene: -; j_gene: TRBJ1-2; v_gene: TRBV7-2; CDR3nt: TGTGCCAGCAGCTTGATACAGGCCCGACATGGCTACACCTTC; CDR3aa: CASSLIQARHGYTF
d_gene: -; j_gene: TRBJ2-2; v_gene: TRBV7-2; CDR3nt: TGTGCCAGCAGCTTCGGGGTCACCGGGGAGCTGTTTTTT; CDR3aa: CASSFGVTGELFF
d_gene: TRBD2; j_gene: TRBJ2-3; v_gene: TRBV10-1; CDR3nt: TGCGCCAGCAGTGACTCGACTAGCGGGGGGAGGGATACGCAGTATTTT; CDR3aa: CASSDSTSGGRDTQYF
d_gene: -; j_gene: TRBJ2-2; v_gene: TRBV30; CDR3nt: TGTGCCTGGAGTAGGGGTTGGAACACCGGGGAGCTGTTTTTT; CDR3aa: CAWSRGWNTGELFF
d_gene: TRBD1; j_gene: TRBJ1-2; v_gene: TRBV9; CDR3nt: TGTGCCAGCAGCGTGGGACAGAATATTAACTATGGCTACACCTTC; CDR3aa: CASSVGQNINYGYTF
d_gene: TRBD1; j_gene: TRBJ2-5; v_gene: TRBV5-1; CDR3nt: TGCGCCAGCAGCCCCGGGACAGGATTAGAGACCCAGTACTTC; CDR3aa: CASSPGTGLETQYF
d_gene: TRBD1; j_gene: TRBJ1-4; v_gene: TRBV28; CDR3nt: TGTGCCAGCAGTTCGGGACAGTCTAATGAAAAACTGTTTTTT; CDR3aa: CASSSGQSNEKLFF
d_gene: -; j_gene: TRBJ2-1; v_gene: TRBV9; CDR3nt: TGTGCCAGCAGCGTATCCCTAGCATACAATGAGCAGTTCTTC; CDR3aa: CASSVSLAYNEQFF
d_gene: TRBD1; j_gene: TRBJ1-2; v_gene: TRBV19; CDR3nt: TGTGCCAGTAGTCTCACAGGACAGGGGAAAGACTATGGCTACACCTTC; CDR3aa: CASSLTGQGKDYGYTF